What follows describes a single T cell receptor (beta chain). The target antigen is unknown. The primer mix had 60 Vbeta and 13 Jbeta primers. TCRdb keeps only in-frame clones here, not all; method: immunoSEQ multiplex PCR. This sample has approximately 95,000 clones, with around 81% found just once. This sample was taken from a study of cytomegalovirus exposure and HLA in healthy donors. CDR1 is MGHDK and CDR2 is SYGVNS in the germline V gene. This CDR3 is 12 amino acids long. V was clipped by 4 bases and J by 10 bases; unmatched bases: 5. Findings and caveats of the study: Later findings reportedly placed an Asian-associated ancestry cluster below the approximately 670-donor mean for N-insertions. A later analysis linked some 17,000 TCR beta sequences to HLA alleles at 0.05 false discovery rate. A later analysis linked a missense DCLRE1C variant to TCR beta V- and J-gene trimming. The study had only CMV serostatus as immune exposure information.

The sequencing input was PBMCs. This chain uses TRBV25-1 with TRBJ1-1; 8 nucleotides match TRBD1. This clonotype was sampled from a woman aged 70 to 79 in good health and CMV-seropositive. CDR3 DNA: TGTGCCAGCAGTGCCACAGGGGGTTCAGCTTTCTTT. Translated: CASSATGGSAFF.